This T cell receptor (beta chain) was captured by sequencing in a study of CD8 T cells in Susac syndrome (dated 2019 in TCRdb). Looking at the study overall: Repertoire sequencing was used to test whether CD8+ T cell activation and differentiation in Susac syndrome was antigen driven.

Peripheral blood CD8+ and CD4+ T cells from healthy donors, Susac syndrome patients and multiple sclerosis patients were profiled using high-throughput TCR beta sequencing. The multiple sclerosis controls were treatment-naive patients who had stable or active relapsing-remitting disease and met the revised McDonald criteria. Bulk CD8+ and CD4+ T cells were purified by magnetic negative isolation, whereas CD8+ TEMRA cells were enriched by FACS. Blood was collected in EDTA tubes and processed within 24 hours, with PBMCs isolated through density gradient centrifugation. PBMCs destined for TCR sequencing were cryopreserved in liquid nitrogen and later thawed in a 37 °C water bath. The sorted or isolated CD4+, CD8+ and CD8+ TEMRA cells had a purity of 90% or higher. To note about this clonotype: Its antigen specificity is not known. No base-level quality is on record; no much larger clone is a single base apart.

V has 2 bases trimmed and J has 3 bases trimmed; junction bases matching no gene number 1. The germline V gene gives CDR1 as SGDLS and CDR2 as YYNGEE. Its CDR3 holds 16 amino acids, cysteine through phenylalanine. The retained sequence is limited to the CDR3, 48 bases, with the frame set at the first base. The paper's findings and limits, for the study overall: The TCR sequencing and HLA analysis was acknowledged to have included a relatively small number of individuals.

RNA was extracted using the RNeasy kit, and roughly 0.45 to 1 ug of the RNA was reverse transcribed with random hexamers. TCR beta CDR3 regions were amplified with the immunoSEQ multiplex PCR assay covering 54 Vbeta and 13 Jbeta segments. PCR amplification bias was corrected using a synthetic template baseline for primer optimization and computational correction. Per the original workflow: Only productive sequences were kept, with reads annotated to V, D and J genes according to IMGT and analyzed in immunoSEQ Analyzer. To calculate clonality, Shannon entropy was normalized by log2 of the number of productive unique sequences and then subtracted from one. For each patient and control, public and private clones were evaluated among the 100 most prevalent clones. A clone was defined as Susac-specific if it was absent from the healthy and MS cohorts, from some 1,100 published viral clones and from other ImmuneACCESS disease sequences. In-frame beta chains were kept once TCRdb had trimmed the public reads at Q25 with fastp and called clones with MiXCR. Rows merge per CDR3 protein into single entries with the most common DNA and genes. What appears here as the V and J calls and clone size reflects TCRdb's work, not the paper's. The sample table shows around 180,000 distinct CDR3 sequences, and more than 90% are seen once. The ten largest clones represent 0.093% of the sample.

Sequences were obtained from CD4+ T cells from PBMCs. This TCR derives from a human donor with multiple sclerosis. The chain uses TRBV9 and TRBJ2-3; 15 bases in between match TRBD2. The CDR3 loop reads CASSVGLAGGTDTQYF. The DNA sequence is given as TGTGCCAGCAGCGTTGGACTAGCGGGGGGGACAGATACGCAGTATTTT.